Following are 30 T cell receptor beta chains from one sample sequenced in a study of blood T cells in healthy people across ages. With a J-beta primer mix and a sample-barcoded 5' primer, a second PCR ran roughly 6 to 12 cycles. One entry per CDR3 protein results from TCRdb running MiXCR on the 5' RACE reads. The sample records almost 800,000 distinct CDR3 sequences, more than 45% being singletons. Sample: blood. These receptors all stem from a man in his thirties or forties in good health.

The J gene is TRBJ2-7, the V gene TRBV20-1; D is ambiguous. Gene TRBJ2-4 matches the end of the DNA better, so the J call may be wrong. Germline assignment: CDR1 DFQATT and CDR2 SNEGSKA (reference sequence). This CDR3 has 13 amino acids. The CDR3 spells CSAVLLAKNIQYF. The CDR3 nucleotides read TGCAGTGCTGTCCTTCTAGCCAAAAACATTCAGTACTTC.

The rearrangement joins TRBV27 to TRBJ2-7; 7 bases agree with TRBD2. CDR1 and CDR2 from the germline V gene are MNHEY and SMNVEV (reference sequence). V dropped 2 bases and J dropped 10; count of bases not matched to a gene: 8. The CDR3 extends over 13 amino acids. The CDR3 reads CASSLAGDDAQYF. The CDR3 coding sequence is TGTGCCAGCAGTTTAGCGGGGGATGACGCCCAGTACTTC.

The rearrangement joins TRBV20-1 to TRBJ2-7, with TRBD2 matching over 7 bases. CDR3 length equals 13 residues. The germline CDR1 and CDR2 sequences are DFQATT and SNEGSKA (reference sequence). V gave up 1 base and J gave up 10 bases; unmatched junction bases: 10. CDR3 sequence (DNA): TGCAGTGCTAGAGGGACTAACGGGAGGTTCCAGTACTTC. Translated, it gives CSARGTNGRFQYF.

The chain couples TRBV2 to TRBJ2-3, with a tentative D call TRBD2 (5 bases). Trimming shortened V by 4 bases and J by 3 bases, and 14 bases separated the two germline ends. CDR1 is SNHLY, CDR2 FYNNEI, per germline. CDR3 length: 15 residues. The CDR3 spells CASSATPGTTDTQYF. CDR3 in DNA: TGTGCCAGCAGTGCCACCCCGGGAACGACAGATACGCAGTATTTT.

As regards this clonotype: Germline is not matched at one junction end, which may reflect a read error. This rearrangement joins TRBV10-3 to TRBJ1-3, with 7 bases matching TRBD1. The CDR3 length is 15 residues. The V gene's germline CDR1 is ENHRY and CDR2 SYGVKD. This CDR3 reads CAISDWTGQGSTIYF. In nucleotides, the CDR3 is TGTGCCATCAGTGACTGGACAGGTCAAGGAAGCACCATATATTTT.

J is TRBJ1-4 and V is TRBV3-1, with D possibly being TRBD1 (5 bases). The CDR3 runs to 13 residues. Trimming left V 4 bases short and J 8 bases short, with 11 bases between. Germline CDR1 is LGHDT and CDR2 is YNNKEL (reference sequence). The CDR3 reads CASSLRGSEKLFF. The CDR3 bases are TGTGCCAGCAGCCTCCGGGGGTCCGAAAAACTGTTTTTT.

This clonotype appeared a single time. The chain combines TRBV7-9 with TRBJ2-1; D is perhaps TRBD2 (6 bases). Per the germline V gene, CDR1 is SEHNR and CDR2 is FQNEAQ (reference sequence). The CDR3 is made up of 16 amino acids. The germline V and J ends were trimmed by 0 bases and 12 bases, with 21 bases remaining between them. CDR3 residues: CASSLALGTAGSAQFF. The CDR3 nucleotides read TGTGCCAGCAGCTTAGCGCTTGGGACTGCTGGTTCTGCGCAGTTCTTC. The full variable domain, in which reference TRBV7-9 and TRBJ2-1 provide the parts outside the CDR3, is DTGVSQNPRHKITKRGQNVTFRCDPISEHNRLYWYRQTLGQGPEFLTYFQNEAQLEKSRLLSDRFSAERPKGSFSTLEIQRTEQGDSAMYLCASSLALGTAGSAQFFGPGTRLTVL.

Worth noting for this clonotype: At one boundary the junction diverges from the germline segment, which might be a read error. The chain recombines TRBV5-1 with TRBJ2-1; D may be TRBD1 (5 bases). Germline CDR1 is SGHRS and CDR2 is YFSETQ. The CDR3 runs to 11 residues. DNA for the CDR3: TGCGCCAGCCGAGAGGACAATGGGCAGTTCTTC. Translation: CASREDNGQFF.

The V call is TRBV11-2, the J call TRBJ2-4; D remains ambiguous. The J call may not be correct, given that the DNA end is closer to TRBJ2-7. Germline lookup yields CDR1 SGHAT and CDR2 FQNNGV. The CDR3 consists of 12 residues. The CDR3 is CASSLYDDEQYF. The CDR3 DNA reads TGTGCCAGCAGCTTATACGATGACGAGCAGTACTTC.

This chain joins TRBV3-1 and TRBJ2-7; D is undetermined. This CDR3 spans 13 amino acids. Germline loops: CDR1 LGHDT, CDR2 YNNKEL (reference sequence). V was cut by 4 bases and J by 0 bases, with 7 bases left in between. The CDR3 sequence is CASSPTPSYEQYF. The CDR3 coding sequence is TGTGCCAGCAGCCCGACTCCCTCCTACGAGCAGTACTTC.

The chain carries TRBV20-1 and TRBJ2-1; 9 bases agree with TRBD2. This CDR3 is 16 amino acids long. The V gene's germline CDR1 is DFQATT and CDR2 SNEGSKA (reference sequence). After removal of 0 bases from V and 9 bases from J, the junction contained 12 bases not matched to a gene. The CDR3 here is CSARDSGTSWIGEQFF. Here the CDR3 DNA reads TGCAGTGCTAGAGATTCGGGGACTAGCTGGATTGGTGAGCAGTTCTTC.

The rearrangement uses TRBV20-1 and TRBJ2-5; 8 positions match TRBD2. J lost 6 bases, V lost 2 bases, and 11 bases had no gene match. This CDR3 contains 15 residues. Germline-derived CDR1 and CDR2 are DFQATT and SNEGSKA (reference sequence). DNA of the CDR3: TGCAGTGCTAGAAAATTAGCGGGGTTGACAAAGACCCAGTACTTC. Encoded protein: CSARKLAGLTKTQYF.

This clonotype was counted a single time. This sequence may be a read error, since a much larger clone differs from it by one base. The chain employs TRBV19 and TRBJ2-7, with TRBD2 identical over 8 bases. Trimming removed 10 bases from V and 3 bases from J; junction bases left unmatched: 5. This CDR3 is built from 12 residues. The germline V gene has CDR1 LNHDA and CDR2 SQIVND (reference sequence). For the CDR3, the DNA is TGTGCCACGGGGGGGGTCAACTACGAGCAGTACTTC. It is translated as CATGGVNYEQYF.

This clonotype occurred a few times. V is TRBV20-1 and J is TRBJ2-7; D may correspond to TRBD1 or TRBD2 (7 bases each). V was shortened by 5 bases and J by 6 bases, with 17 bases between the two germline ends. This CDR3 is 13 amino acids long. Germline loops: CDR1 DFQATT, CDR2 SNEGSKA (reference sequence). Here the CDR3 reads CSAGDDREGEQYF. The CDR3 bases are TGCAGTGCTGGGGACGACAGGGAGGGCGAGCAGTACTTC.

This clonotype was found a few times. The rearrangement uses TRBV4-3 and TRBJ2-3; tentatively, D is TRBD1 or TRBD2 (5 bases each). V lost 0 bases and J 2 bases, leaving 15 bases between the germline ends. The CDR3 is made up of 17 amino acids. Germline-derived CDR1 and CDR2 are LGHNA and YSLEER. The DNA of the CDR3 is TGCGCCAGCAGCCAAGATCCTGTCGGGGCCCTCACAGATACGCAGTATTTT. Amino acids: CASSQDPVGALTDTQYF.

This clonotype was seen a handful of times. CDR3 DNA sequence: TGTGCCAGCAGTTCCCTAGACCGGTACTATGGCTACACCTTC. Translated: CASSSLDRYYGYTF. The rearrangement uses TRBV12-3 or TRBV12-4 and TRBJ1-2, with D uncertain. This CDR3 spans 14 amino acids. Trimming left V 4 bases short and J 3 bases short, with 12 bases between.

V gene TRBV5-1 combines with J gene TRBJ2-7; unclear D gene. CDR1 is SGHRS, CDR2 YFSETQ, per germline. The CDR3 totals 14 residues. V was trimmed by 4 bases and J by 2 bases, leaving 13 bases between them. This CDR3 reads CASSSHQATYEQYF. DNA for the CDR3: TGCGCCAGCAGCAGTCACCAGGCAACCTACGAGCAGTACTTC.

The chain links TRBV25-1 to TRBJ2-4; D is perhaps TRBD2 (5 bases). TRBJ2-7 explains the end of the DNA better; the J call may be wrong. Germline values: CDR1 MGHDK, CDR2 SYGVNS. This CDR3 has 15 residues. CDR3 residues: CASEPNEGYSYEQYF. Here the CDR3 DNA reads TGTGCCAGCGAGCCGAATGAGGGCTACTCCTACGAGCAGTACTTC.

This clonotype was recorded a few times. V usage is TRBV20-1 and J usage is TRBJ2-3; 7 positions match TRBD1. V gave up 3 bases and J gave up 9 bases; unmatched junction bases: 6. The germline gives CDR1 DFQATT, CDR2 SNEGSKA (reference sequence). The CDR3 runs to 12 residues. The CDR3 nucleotides are TGCAGTGCTAGGGAAGGGGGCAAGACGCAGTATTTT. Translated, it gives CSAREGGKTQYF.

The rearrangement joins TRBV30 to TRBJ2-6; D is tentatively TRBD1 or TRBD2 (5 bases each). V gave up 4 bases and J gave up 3 bases, with 7 bases separating them. Germline V gene sequence: CDR1 GTSNPN, CDR2 SVGIG (reference sequence). The CDR3 contains 13 residues. The CDR3 protein is CAWKRGGANVLTF. The CDR3 DNA follows: TGTGCCTGGAAGAGGGGTGGGGCCAACGTCCTGACTTTC.

There are a few counts of this clonotype. The chain links TRBV6-7 to TRBJ2-5; D is tentatively TRBD1 or TRBD2 (6 bases each). TRBV6-7 is an ORF, and what it does is uncertain. CDR3 length: 15 residues. The V and J ends lost 2 bases and 5 bases respectively, with 15 bases between them. DNA of the CDR3: TGTGCCAGCAGTTACGGGGGGCGTAGGGACGAGACCCAGTACTTC. Protein sequence: CASSYGGRRDETQYF.

This clonotype has just a few counts. This sequence joins TRBV10-3 and TRBJ2-3; TRBD2 might be the D (6 bases). Germline V gene sequence: CDR1 ENHRY, CDR2 SYGVKD. Trimming stripped 9 bases from V and 9 bases from J, with 22 bases between. This CDR3 has 14 residues. The CDR3 region has the DNA TGTGCCATAAGCGAAGTGGAGGGCTATACGACGCAGTATTTT. Amino acids: CAISEVEGYTTQYF.

J is TRBJ2-7 and V is TRBV7-2, with 9 nucleotides matching TRBD2. CDR3 length: 17 amino acids. The germline gives CDR1 SGHTA, CDR2 FQGNSA. V trimming: 1 base; J trimming: 2 bases; junction bases outside the gene matches: 9. This chain's CDR3 is CASSLGGTGGGAYEQYF. The CDR3 DNA reads TGTGCCAGCAGCTTAGGAGGAACCGGCGGGGGGGCCTACGAGCAGTACTTC.

The chain recombines TRBV7-9 with TRBJ2-4, with TRBD1 identical over 7 bases. The CDR3 contains 16 residues. The V and J ends lost 2 bases and 0 bases, in that order; junction bases with no gene match: 4. Germline CDR1 SEHNR, CDR2 FQNEAQ (reference sequence). The CDR3 DNA reads TGTGCCAGCAGCTTAAGGGACAGTGTAGCCAAAAACATTCAGTACTTC. Residues: CASSLRDSVAKNIQYF.

The chain recombines TRBV5-1 with TRBJ2-1; D may be TRBD1 (6 bases). Germline CDR1 SGHRS, CDR2 YFSETQ. With 1 base removed from V and 6 bases from J, the gap between germline ends came to 14 bases. This CDR3 is 15 amino acids long. The CDR3 loop reads CASSLSMVGGNEQFF. CDR3 coding DNA: TGCGCCAGCAGCTTGTCAATGGTAGGGGGCAATGAGCAGTTCTTC. Complete variable domain (other parts from reference TRBV5-1 and TRBJ2-1): KAGVTQTPRYLIKTRGQQVTLSCSPISGHRSVSWYQQTPGQGLQFLFEYFSETQRNKGNFPGRFSGRQFSNSRSEMNVSTLELGDSALYLCASSLSMVGGNEQFFGPGTRLTVL.

J is TRBJ1-1 and V is TRBV20-1, with D possibly matching TRBD1 (5 bases). Germline-derived CDR1 and CDR2 are DFQATT and SNEGSKA (reference sequence). The CDR3 spans 13 residues. V lost 1 base and J 3 bases, leaving 9 bases between the germline ends. Written as DNA, the CDR3 is TGCAGTGCTAGAGCTTGGGGGGACACTGAAGCTTTCTTT. It is translated as CSARAWGDTEAFF.

The chain combines TRBV6-2 or TRBV6-3 with TRBJ2-1; weak D call: TRBD2 (7 bases). Germline values: CDR1 MNHEY, CDR2 SVGEGT. This CDR3 region has 17 residues. V gave up 7 bases and J gave up 2 bases, with 21 bases separating them. CDR3 DNA: TGTGCCAGCACGGGGGGCGGGGGACTTCTCGCCTACAATGAGCAGTTCTTC. Residues: CASTGGGGLLAYNEQFF.

This clonotype was counted between two and nine times. This chain connects TRBV7-2 to TRBJ2-1; the D gene is possibly TRBD2 (6 bases). V was cut by 5 bases and J by 12 bases, with 20 bases left in between. CDR3 length: 14 residues. CDR1 SGHTA and CDR2 FQGNSA come from the germline V gene. This CDR3 is CASSPQPTSGVQFF. The CDR3 DNA sequence: TGTGCCAGCAGCCCCCAGCCGACTAGTGGAGTGCAGTTCTTC.

The chain uses TRBV6-5 and TRBJ1-2, with D possibly TRBD1 on 5 matching bases. The V and J ends lost 5 bases and 8 bases respectively, with 18 bases between them. CDR1 is MNHEY and CDR2 is SVGAGI in the germline V gene. This CDR3 region has 14 residues. The CDR3 DNA reads TGTGCCAGCAGTCCTACAGGACCAACTGGGGGCTACACCTTC. It translates to CASSPTGPTGGYTF.

The chain employs TRBV10-2 and TRBJ1-1; D remains unclear. Trimming left V 3 bases short and J 6 bases short, with 8 bases between. CDR3 length: 12 residues. In germline, CDR1 is WSHSY, CDR2 SAAADI. As DNA, the CDR3 is TGCGCCAGCAGTGAAGGACTCGCTGAAGCTTTCTTT. It translates to CASSEGLAEAFF.